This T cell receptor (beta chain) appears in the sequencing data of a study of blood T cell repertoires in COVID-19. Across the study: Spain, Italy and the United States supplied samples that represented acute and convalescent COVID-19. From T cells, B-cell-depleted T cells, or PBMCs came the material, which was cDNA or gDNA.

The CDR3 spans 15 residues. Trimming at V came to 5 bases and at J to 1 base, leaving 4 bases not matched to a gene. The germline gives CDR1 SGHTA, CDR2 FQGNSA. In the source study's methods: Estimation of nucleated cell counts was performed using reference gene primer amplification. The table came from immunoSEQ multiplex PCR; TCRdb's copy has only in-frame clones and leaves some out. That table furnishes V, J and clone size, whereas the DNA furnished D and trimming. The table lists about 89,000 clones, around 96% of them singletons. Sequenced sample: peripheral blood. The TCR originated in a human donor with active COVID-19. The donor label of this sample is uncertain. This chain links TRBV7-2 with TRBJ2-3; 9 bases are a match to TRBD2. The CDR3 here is CASSPRGGGTDTQYF. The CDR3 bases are TGTGCCAGCAGCCCACGCGGGGGGGGCACAGATACGCAGTATTTT.